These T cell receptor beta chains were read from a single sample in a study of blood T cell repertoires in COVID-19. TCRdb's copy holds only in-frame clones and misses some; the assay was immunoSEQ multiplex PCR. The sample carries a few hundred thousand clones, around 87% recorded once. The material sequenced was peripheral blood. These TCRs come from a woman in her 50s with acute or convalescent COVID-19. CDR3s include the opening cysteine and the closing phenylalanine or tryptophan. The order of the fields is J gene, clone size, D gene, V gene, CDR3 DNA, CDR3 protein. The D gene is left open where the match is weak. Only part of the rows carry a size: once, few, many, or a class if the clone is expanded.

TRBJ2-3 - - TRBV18 TGTGCCAGCTCACCACCGGTCTATAGCCGAGACACAGATACGCAGTATTTT CASSPPVYSRDTDTQYF
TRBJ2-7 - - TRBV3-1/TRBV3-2 TGTGCCAGCAGCCAAGCAGGGCAGGGAAGCGAGCAGTACTTC CASSQAGQGSEQYF
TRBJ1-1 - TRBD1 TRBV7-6 TGTGCCAGCAGCCCGGGACAGATCATGAACACTGAAGCTTTCTTT CASSPGQIMNTEAFF
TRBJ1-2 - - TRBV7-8 TGTGCCAGCAGCTCCCGATTGCGGCAGAAGAACTATGGCTACACCTTC CASSSRLRQKNYGYTF
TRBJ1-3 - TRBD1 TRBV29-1 TGCAGCGTTGGGGGACAGGGATTTGGAAACACCATATATTTT CSVGGQGFGNTIYF
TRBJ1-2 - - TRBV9 TGTGCCAGCAGCCGTGACAGCAACTATGGCTACACCTTC CASSRDSNYGYTF
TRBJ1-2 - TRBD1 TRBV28 TGTGCCAGCCTTGGGTTTGGGCGGCAGGGGGCGGGGAACTATGGCTACACCTTC CASLGFGRQGAGNYGYTF
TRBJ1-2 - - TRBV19 TGTGCCAGTACCGAGGGAGGGTTGCCTGGCTACACCTTC CASTEGGLPGYTF
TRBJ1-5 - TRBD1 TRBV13 TGTGCCAGCAGCTTAGAAGGGTTCGGACAGGGGATCCAGCCCCAGCATTTT CASSLEGFGQGIQPQHF
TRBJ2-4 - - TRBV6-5 TGTGCCAGCAGTTACGGAGGGGCGCGTAACATTCAGTACTTC CASSYGGARNIQYF
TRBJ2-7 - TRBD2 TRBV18 TGTGCCAGCGCCAGCGGGAGTTTATACGAGCAGTACTTC CASASGSLYEQYF
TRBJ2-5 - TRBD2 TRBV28 TGTGCCAGCAGTCCATGGACTAGCGGGAGAGATTCGGAGACCCAGTACTTC CASSPWTSGRDSETQYF
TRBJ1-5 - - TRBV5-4 TGTGCCAGCAGCACGAGGGAAAGCAATCAGCCCCAGCATTTT CASSTRESNQPQHF
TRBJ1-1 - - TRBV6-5 TGTGCCAGCAGTTACAAAGTTCGGGATACGAACACTGAAGCTTTCTTT CASSYKVRDTNTEAFF
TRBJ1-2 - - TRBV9 TGTGCCAGCAGCGTAGGGGGGCGTGGGGCTAACTATGGCTACACCTTC CASSVGGRGANYGYTF
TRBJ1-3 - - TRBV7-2 TGTGCCAGCAGCTTGGGGGGGAGCTCTGGAAACACCATATATTTT CASSLGGSSGNTIYF
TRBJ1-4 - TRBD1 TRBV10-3 TGTGCCATCAGTGAGTCGGGGTACAGGGGTAAGGATGAAAAACTGTTTTTT CAISESGYRGKDEKLFF
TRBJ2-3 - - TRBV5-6 TGTGCCAGCACGGTTGATAGCACAGATACGCAGTATTTT CASTVDSTDTQYF
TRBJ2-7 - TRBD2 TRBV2 TGTGCCAGCAGTGAACTAGCGGGGGTTTACGAGCAGTACTTC CASSELAGVYEQYF
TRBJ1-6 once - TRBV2 TGTGCCAGCAGTGAACAGGGTAATTCACCCCTCCACTTT CASSEQGNSPLHF
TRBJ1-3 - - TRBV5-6 TGTGCCAGCAGCTTGAACAGGGTTGGAAACACCATATATTTT CASSLNRVGNTIYF
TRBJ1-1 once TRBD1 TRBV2 TGTGCCAGCACCGGGACAGCCTTGAACACTGAAGCTTTCTTT CASTGTALNTEAFF
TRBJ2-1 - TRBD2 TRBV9 TGTGCCAGCAGCGTAGCTAGCGGGACCTACAATGAGCAGTTCTTC CASSVASGTYNEQFF
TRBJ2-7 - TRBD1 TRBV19 TGTGCCAGTAGTACGACAGGGGGGCCCTACGAGCAGTACTTC CASSTTGGPYEQYF
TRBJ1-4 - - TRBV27 TGTGCCAGCCGTAGAAGCCAGGGAAGCAATGAAAAACTGTTTTTT CASRRSQGSNEKLFF
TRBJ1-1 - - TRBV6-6 TGTGCCAGCAGTTACGGAGGGGCGCTGGGCACTGAAGCTTTCTTT CASSYGGALGTEAFF
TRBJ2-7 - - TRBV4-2 TGTGCCAGCAGCCAAGATAGGCTTGGACTAGGGGGGGGCGAGCAGTACTTC CASSQDRLGLGGGEQYF
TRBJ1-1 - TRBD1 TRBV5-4 TGTGCCAGCAGCTTCTCAGGGGGCGACACTGAAGCTTTCTTT CASSFSGGDTEAFF
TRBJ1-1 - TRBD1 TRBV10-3 TGTGCCACCCAACCGACAGGGAATCATCACGGTTTCTTT CATQPTGNHHGFF
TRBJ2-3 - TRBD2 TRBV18 TGTGCCAGCTCACCTCCGCGCGGGAGTGGGACAGATACGCAGTATTTT CASSPPRGSGTDTQYF
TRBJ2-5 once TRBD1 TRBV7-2 TGTGCCAGCAGCTCCCACGGCGCATATTACAGGGGTGAGACCCAGTACTTC CASSSHGAYYRGETQYF
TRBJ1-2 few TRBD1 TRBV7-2 TGTGCCAGCAGCTTAGGCACAGGGGATCTCTATGGCTACACCTTC CASSLGTGDLYGYTF
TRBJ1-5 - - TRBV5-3 TGTGCCAGAAGCCAAAGACAGAGAAGAAATCAGCCCCAGCATTTT CARSQRQRRNQPQHF
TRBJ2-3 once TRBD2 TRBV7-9 TGTGCCAGCAGCTTATGGGCTAGCGGGAGAACAGATACGCAGTATTTT CASSLWASGRTDTQYF
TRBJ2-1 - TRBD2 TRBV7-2 TGTGCCAGCAGCTTAGCGCCGGGACTAGCGGGAGGGCTGGATGAGCAGTTCTTC CASSLAPGLAGGLDEQFF
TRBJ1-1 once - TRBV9 TGTGCCAGCAGCGAGGGAGGGAACACTGAAGCTTTCTTT CASSEGGNTEAFF
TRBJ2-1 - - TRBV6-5 TGTGCCAGCAGTTACAGGGGCCGCCTCAATGAGCAGTTCTTC CASSYRGRLNEQFF
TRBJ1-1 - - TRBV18 TGTGCCAGCTCACCTGGGGGAGGGTTGGGCACTGAAGCTTTCTTT CASSPGGGLGTEAFF
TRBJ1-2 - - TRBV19 TGTGCCAGTAGTATCGGCAGGTTGGCTAACTATGGCTACACCTTC CASSIGRLANYGYTF
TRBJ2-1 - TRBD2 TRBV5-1 TGCGCCAGCAGCCTCTTACTAAGCGGGAGCGACAATGAGCAGTTCTTC CASSLLLSGSDNEQFF
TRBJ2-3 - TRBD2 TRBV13 TGTGCCAGCAGCTACCCCCGGGGGGTAGCGGGAGGTTACACAGATACGCAGTATTTT CASSYPRGVAGGYTDTQYF
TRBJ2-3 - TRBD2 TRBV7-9 TGTGCCAGCTTGGGGACTAGAAGCACAGATACGCAGTATTTT CASLGTRSTDTQYF
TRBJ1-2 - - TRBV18 TGTGCCAGCTCACCTCGGACATCGCTTAACTATGGCTACACCTTC CASSPRTSLNYGYTF
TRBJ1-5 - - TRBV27 TGTGCCAGCAGTTTAGCAGGGTTGGGCAATCAGCCCCAGCATTTT CASSLAGLGNQPQHF
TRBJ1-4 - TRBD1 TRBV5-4 TGTGCCAGCAGCCAAAGGACAGGGCCTAATGAAAAACTGTTTTTT CASSQRTGPNEKLFF
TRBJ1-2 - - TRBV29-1 TGCAGTGGCCTCTCGCCCCCCTATGGCTACACCTTC CSGLSPPYGYTF
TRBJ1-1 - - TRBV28 TGTGCCAGCAGTTCACCAGGGGACGGTCCGAACACTGAAGCTTTCTTT CASSSPGDGPNTEAFF
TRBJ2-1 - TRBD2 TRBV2 TGTGCCAGCATAGGCGGCGGGGGGCACAATGAGCAGTTCTTC CASIGGGGHNEQFF
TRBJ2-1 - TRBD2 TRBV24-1 TGTGCCACTTCCGGCGAATCTTCGCTAGCGGGGACCTACAATGAGCAGTTCTTC CATSGESSLAGTYNEQFF
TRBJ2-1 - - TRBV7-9 TGTGCCAGCAGCTTAGGTTCGGAGGTCGGTGAGCAGTTCTTC CASSLGSEVGEQFF
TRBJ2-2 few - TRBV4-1 TGCGCCAGCAGCCAAGAACAGGCGTCCGGGGAGCTGTTTTTT CASSQEQASGELFF
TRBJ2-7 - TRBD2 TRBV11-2 TGTGCCAGCAGCTTCCTCACTAGCGGGAGGGAGCAGTACTTC CASSFLTSGREQYF
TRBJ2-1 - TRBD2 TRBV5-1 TGCGCCAGCAGCCCCGGACTAGCGGAGGATTACAATGAGCAGTTCTTC CASSPGLAEDYNEQFF
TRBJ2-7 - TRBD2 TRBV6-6 TGTGCCAGCTCGGGTGCGGGAGGATACTACGAGCAGTACTTC CASSGAGGYYEQYF
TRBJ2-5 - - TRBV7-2 TGTGCCAGCAGCTTATTAGGACAGCAAGAGACCCAGTACTTC CASSLLGQQETQYF
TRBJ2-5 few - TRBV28 TGTGCCAGCAGTTTACGGAGCCTAATCCCTCAAGAGACCCAGTACTTC CASSLRSLIPQETQYF
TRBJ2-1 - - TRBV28 TGTGCCAGCAGGGTGGACAGTGAGCAGTTCTTC CASRVDSEQFF